A single sample gave rise to the 2 T cell receptor beta chains below, sequenced in a study of T-cell reconstitution after alpha-beta-depleted transplantation in children (dated by TCRdb to between 2015 and 2016). Libraries were made using PCR. TCRdb names Illumina HiSeq 2500 as the instrument used. TCR library preparation used molecular barcoding, with unique molecular identifiers applied to normalize quantification of the TCRbeta repertoire. The public reads were reanalyzed by TCRdb: fastp trimming at Q25, MiXCR alignment, in-frame beta chains only. Each CDR3 protein gets just one entry, which takes the most common genes and DNA from the rows behind it. The sample table records about 610,000 distinct CDR3 sequences; over 9.5% of these occur just once. Of the sample, roughly 4% is held by the ten largest clones. The material was PBMCs from the stem cell graft donor, obtained from the stem cell graft. These receptors came from a human donor who donated a stem cell graft to a child with acute myeloid leukemia.

This clonotype appeared a few times. The V and J genes are TRBV20-1 and TRBJ2-7; TRBD1 aligns across 9 bases. The CDR3 length is 14 residues. Germline CDR1 reads DFQATT; CDR2 reads SNEGSKA (reference sequence). V lost 4 bases to trimming and J lost 1 base; unmatched junction nucleotides: 5. The CDR3 sequence: CSATTGTGSYEQYF. CDR3 in DNA: TGCAGTGCTACAACCGGGACAGGGTCCTACGAGCAGTACTTC.

This clonotype was recorded a few times. A much more abundant neighbour one base away suggests this may be a read error. The chain joins TRBV3-1 to TRBJ2-5, with unresolved D. Germline V CDR1 and CDR2: LGHDT, YNNKEL (reference sequence). The V end lost 2 bases, the J end lost 1 base, and 5 bases lay between the germline ends. CDR3 size: 13 residues. CDR3: CASSQNGQETQYF. The CDR3 region has the DNA TGTGCCAGCAGCCAAAACGGCCAAGAGACCCAGTACTTC.